This TCR beta chain was identified in a study of shared clonotypes between healthy human individuals. Per the authors' pipeline: Junction-only sequences without quality scores were provided by ImmunoSEQ, so filtering was different. Sequencing was performed with immunoSEQ multiplex PCR; in TCRdb, only in-frame clones are kept and a portion is missing. V and J calls and clone size come straight from that table; D and trimming were deduced from the DNA. The repertoire holds about 1,900,000 clones, with about 95% as singletons. CD45RO-negative, CCR7-selected cells formed the naive CD8 fraction, which excluded terminally differentiated effector memory CD45RA+ cells. Germline V gives CDR1 LNHNV, CDR2 YYDKDF (reference sequence). The length of the CDR3 is 14 residues. V lost 6 bases, J lost 2 bases, and 6 bases stayed unmatched. Comments on this clone: Its specificity is not known.

Findings of the study overall: Naive subsets generally had larger estimated richness than memory subsets. Clonotype sharing among donors was expected to depend on sequencing depth. At large depth, rarefaction still showed sorted-subset sequencing to be incomplete.

Sequences were obtained from naive CD8+ T cells sorted from blood. This TCR derives from a man between 18 and 29 years old in good health. This chain links TRBV15 with TRBJ2-7, with 8 bases matching TRBD1. The CDR3 region has the DNA TGTGCCACCAGACAGACAGGGGCCCCCTACGAGCAGTACTTC. Its translation: CATRQTGAPYEQYF.